This is a list of T cell receptor beta chains from one sample in a study of T cells in Graves' hyperthyroidism and ophthalmopathy. TCRdb ran MiXCR on the multiplex PCR reads and lists one entry per CDR3 protein. The data show hundreds of thousands of distinct CDR3 sequences, about 15% seen once. The sample was blood. All receptors come from a woman aged 40 to 55 with Graves' ophthalmopathy. CDR3s include the opening cysteine and the closing phenylalanine or tryptophan. Fields, in order: CDR3 protein, CDR3 DNA, J gene, D gene, clone size, V gene. The D gene is left open where the match is weak. Clone sizes are given selectively: once, few, many, or a class where the clone is expanded.

cdr3_aa: CASIFGHEQYF
cdr3_nt: TGTGCCAGCATATTTGGGCACGAGCAGTACTTC
j_call: TRBJ2-7
d_call: .
clone_size: many
v_call: TRBV28

cdr3_aa: CASSIGQGGSYEQYF
cdr3_nt: TGTGCCAGTAGTATTGGGCAGGGCGGGTCCTACGAGCAGTACTTC
j_call: TRBJ2-7
d_call: .
clone_size: many
v_call: TRBV19

cdr3_aa: CASSGGGHSYEQYF
cdr3_nt: TGTGCCTCCTCGGGGGGGGGGCACTCCTACGAGCAGTACTTC
j_call: TRBJ2-7
d_call: TRBD2
clone_size: few
v_call: TRBV30

cdr3_aa: CAMMDRANTGELFF
cdr3_nt: TGTGCCATGATGGACAGGGCGAACACCGGGGAGCTGTTTTTT
j_call: TRBJ2-2
d_call: TRBD1
clone_size: .
v_call: TRBV6-2/TRBV6-3

cdr3_aa: CASSPTRNEQYF
cdr3_nt: TGTGCCAGCAGCCCTACTAGAAACGAGCAGTACTTC
j_call: TRBJ2-7
d_call: .
clone_size: many
v_call: TRBV27

cdr3_aa: CASSLKGMNTEAFF
cdr3_nt: TGTGCCAGCAGCTTAAAAGGGATGAACACTGAAGCTTTCTTT
j_call: TRBJ1-1
d_call: .
clone_size: many
v_call: TRBV7-3

cdr3_aa: CSASRDSHF
cdr3_nt: TGCAGTGCTAGCCGGGACTCTCACTTC
j_call: TRBJ1-2
d_call: .
clone_size: many
v_call: TRBV20-1

cdr3_aa: CASRPGRRNQPQHF
cdr3_nt: TGTGCCAGCAGACCAGGACGAAGGAATCAGCCCCAGCATTTT
j_call: TRBJ1-5
d_call: .
clone_size: many
v_call: TRBV6-1

cdr3_aa: CASSYSSGGEQYF
cdr3_nt: TGTGCCAGCAGTTACTCGAGCGGCGGCGAGCAGTACTTC
j_call: TRBJ2-7
d_call: .
clone_size: many
v_call: TRBV6-5

cdr3_aa: CASSLTGPNSPLHF
cdr3_nt: TGTGCCAGCAGTTTGACAGGGCCAAATTCACCCCTCCACTTT
j_call: TRBJ1-6
d_call: TRBD1
clone_size: many
v_call: TRBV12-3/TRBV12-4

cdr3_aa: CATSSPGGIQETQYF
cdr3_nt: TGTGCCACCAGCAGCCCCGGGGGAATACAAGAGACCCAGTACTTC
j_call: TRBJ2-5
d_call: .
clone_size: few
v_call: TRBV15

cdr3_aa: CATRTQGENNYGYTF
cdr3_nt: TGTGCCACAAGAACACAGGGCGAGAATAACTATGGCTACACCTTC
j_call: TRBJ1-2
d_call: .
clone_size: many
v_call: TRBV10-3

cdr3_aa: CASSLGSLGTEAFF
cdr3_nt: TGCGCCAGCAGCTTGGGGAGTCTCGGGACTGAAGCTTTCTTT
j_call: TRBJ1-1
d_call: .
clone_size: many
v_call: TRBV5-1

cdr3_aa: CASWGTVNTGELFF
cdr3_nt: TGTGCCAGCTGGGGGACGGTGAACACCGGGGAGCTGTTTTTT
j_call: TRBJ2-2
d_call: .
clone_size: many
v_call: TRBV6-5

cdr3_aa: CATKGLGSSYEQYF
cdr3_nt: TGTGCCACCAAAGGGTTGGGGAGCTCCTACGAGCAGTACTTC
j_call: TRBJ2-7
d_call: .
clone_size: few
v_call: TRBV10-3

cdr3_aa: CATAVISFVGQENIQYF
cdr3_nt: TGTGCCACAGCAGTTATTAGTTTTGTCGGACAGGAAAACATTCAGTACTTC
j_call: TRBJ2-4
d_call: TRBD1
clone_size: few
v_call: TRBV6-2/TRBV6-3

cdr3_aa: CASSPSGQGDDGYTF
cdr3_nt: TGTGCCAGCTCACCATCCGGACAGGGCGACGATGGCTACACCTTC
j_call: TRBJ1-2
d_call: TRBD1
clone_size: few
v_call: TRBV18

cdr3_aa: CASSLLTGELFF
cdr3_nt: TGTGCCAGCAGTTTATTAACCGGGGAGCTGTTTTTT
j_call: TRBJ2-2
d_call: .
clone_size: many
v_call: TRBV7-2

cdr3_aa: CAWFHPGQGVGAFF
cdr3_nt: TGTGCCTGGTTCCATCCGGGACAGGGGGTGGGAGCTTTCTTT
j_call: TRBJ1-1
d_call: TRBD1
clone_size: many
v_call: TRBV30

cdr3_aa: CASSMDRYYGYTF
cdr3_nt: TGTGCCAGCAGTATGGACAGATACTATGGCTACACCTTC
j_call: TRBJ1-2
d_call: .
clone_size: .
v_call: TRBV7-9

cdr3_aa: CASSPTLASPQETQYF
cdr3_nt: TGTGCCAGCAGCCCCACACTAGCGTCTCCACAAGAGACCCAGTACTTC
j_call: TRBJ2-5
d_call: TRBD2
clone_size: .
v_call: TRBV7-8

cdr3_aa: CASSPLAPGGDQPQHF
cdr3_nt: TGTGCCAGCAGTCCGCTTGCCCCAGGGGGCGATCAGCCCCAGCATTTT
j_call: TRBJ1-5
d_call: TRBD1
clone_size: many
v_call: TRBV27

cdr3_aa: CSVKSRDRIYEQYF
cdr3_nt: TGCAGCGTTAAATCCCGGGACAGGATCTACGAGCAGTACTTC
j_call: TRBJ2-7
d_call: TRBD1
clone_size: few
v_call: TRBV29-1

cdr3_aa: CASMSYGTEAFF
cdr3_nt: TGTGCCAGTATGTCCTACGGGACTGAAGCTTTCTTT
j_call: TRBJ1-1
d_call: .
clone_size: .
v_call: TRBV19

cdr3_aa: CASSRSGRDSTYEQYF
cdr3_nt: TGTGCCAGTAGTAGATCTGGGCGGGATTCAACCTACGAGCAGTACTTC
j_call: TRBJ2-7
d_call: .
clone_size: many
v_call: TRBV19

cdr3_aa: CASSDPGLGVYEQYF
cdr3_nt: TGTGCCAGCAGTGATCCGGGACTAGGGGTCTACGAGCAGTACTTC
j_call: TRBJ2-7
d_call: TRBD2
clone_size: .
v_call: TRBV6-2/TRBV6-3

cdr3_aa: CASSVRQRENYEQYF
cdr3_nt: TGTGCCAGCAGTGTGAGGCAGCGGGAGAACTACGAGCAGTACTTC
j_call: TRBJ2-7
d_call: TRBD2
clone_size: many
v_call: TRBV2

cdr3_aa: CSVDRGHEQYF
cdr3_nt: TGCAGCGTTGATCGGGGGCACGAGCAGTACTTC
j_call: TRBJ2-7
d_call: .
clone_size: .
v_call: TRBV29-1

cdr3_aa: CASRQGVYEQYF
cdr3_nt: TGTGCCAGCAGACAGGGTGTTTACGAGCAGTACTTC
j_call: TRBJ2-7
d_call: .
clone_size: many
v_call: TRBV28

cdr3_aa: CASSIISGLRNTEAFF
cdr3_nt: TGTGCCAGTAGTATAATTTCAGGGCTACGGAACACTGAAGCTTTCTTT
j_call: TRBJ1-1
d_call: .
clone_size: many
v_call: TRBV19

cdr3_aa: CASSFWRGTEAFF
cdr3_nt: TGTGCCAGCAGTTTCTGGCGGGGCACTGAAGCTTTCTTT
j_call: TRBJ1-1
d_call: .
clone_size: .
v_call: TRBV12-3/TRBV12-4

cdr3_aa: CSARGGWEGQIYEQYF
cdr3_nt: TGCAGTGCTAGAGGGGGGTGGGAGGGCCAGATCTACGAGCAGTACTTC
j_call: TRBJ2-7
d_call: TRBD2
clone_size: few
v_call: TRBV20-1

cdr3_aa: CASSVGRERADTQYF
cdr3_nt: TGTGCCAGCAGCGTCGGGCGGGAGCGGGCAGATACGCAGTATTTT
j_call: TRBJ2-3
d_call: TRBD2
clone_size: many
v_call: TRBV9